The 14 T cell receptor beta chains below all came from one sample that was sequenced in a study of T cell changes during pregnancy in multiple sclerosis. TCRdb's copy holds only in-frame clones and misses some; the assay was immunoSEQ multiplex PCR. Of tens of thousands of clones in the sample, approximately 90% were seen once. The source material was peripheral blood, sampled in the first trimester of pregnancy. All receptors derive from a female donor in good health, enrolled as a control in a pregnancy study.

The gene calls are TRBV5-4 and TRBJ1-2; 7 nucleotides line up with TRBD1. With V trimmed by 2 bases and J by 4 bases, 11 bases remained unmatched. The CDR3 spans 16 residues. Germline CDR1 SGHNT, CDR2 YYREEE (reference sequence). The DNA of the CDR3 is TGTGCCAGCAGCTTAGGGCAGGGGGTCCTTTTCTATGGCTACACCTTC. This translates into CASSLGQGVLFYGYTF.

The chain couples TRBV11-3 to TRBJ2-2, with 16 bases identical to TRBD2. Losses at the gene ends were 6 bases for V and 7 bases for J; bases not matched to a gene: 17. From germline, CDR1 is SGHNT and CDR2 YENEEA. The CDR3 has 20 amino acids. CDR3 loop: CASSKAGTSGGASESGELFF. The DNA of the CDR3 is TGTGCCAGCAGTAAAGCAGGGACTAGCGGGGGGGCCTCCGAAAGCGGGGAGCTGTTTTTT. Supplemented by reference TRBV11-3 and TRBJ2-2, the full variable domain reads EAGVVQSPRYKIIEKKQPVAFWCNPISGHNTLYWYLQNLGQGPELLIRYENEEAVDDSQLPKDRFSAERLKGVDSTLKIQPAELGDSAVYLCASSKAGTSGGASESGELFFGEGSRLTVL.

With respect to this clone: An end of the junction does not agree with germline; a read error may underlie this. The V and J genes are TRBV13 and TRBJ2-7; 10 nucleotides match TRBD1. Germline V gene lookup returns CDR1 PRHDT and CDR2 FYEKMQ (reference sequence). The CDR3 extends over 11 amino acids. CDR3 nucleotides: TGTGCCAGCAGCCCCGCTGGGACAGGGGATTTC. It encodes CASSPAGTGDF.

The CDR3 loop reads CASSTLAGPRQESTDTQYF. The CDR3 DNA is TGTGCCAGCAGTACACTAGCGGGCCCCCGCCAGGAAAGCACAGATACGCAGTATTTT. This chain connects TRBV27 to TRBJ2-3; 9 bases map to TRBD2. The CDR3 length is 19 residues. The germline V gene encodes CDR1 MNHEY and CDR2 SMNVEV (reference sequence). The ends lost 5 bases at V and 0 bases at J; junction bases unmatched: 15.

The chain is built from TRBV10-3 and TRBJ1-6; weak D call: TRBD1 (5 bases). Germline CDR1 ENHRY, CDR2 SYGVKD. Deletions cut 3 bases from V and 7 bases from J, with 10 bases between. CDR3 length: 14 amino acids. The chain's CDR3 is CAISDRAGNSPLHF. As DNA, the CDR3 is TGTGCCATCAGTGACAGGGCCGGAAATTCACCCCTCCACTTT.

CDR3 amino acids: CASSPVPQGRNTEAFF. CDR3 nucleotides: TGTGCCAGCAGCCCGGTCCCCCAGGGCAGGAACACTGAAGCTTTCTTT. J is TRBJ1-1 and V is TRBV11-2; the D gene is possibly TRBD1 (5 bases). Germline V gene sequence: CDR1 SGHAT, CDR2 FQNNGV. V was shortened by 5 bases and J by 1 base, with 17 bases between the two germline ends. CDR3 length equals 16 residues.

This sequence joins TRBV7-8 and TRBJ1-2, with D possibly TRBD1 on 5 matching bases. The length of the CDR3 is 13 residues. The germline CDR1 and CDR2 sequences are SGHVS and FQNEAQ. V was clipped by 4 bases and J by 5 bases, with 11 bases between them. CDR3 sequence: CASSSDISYGYTF. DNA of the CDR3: TGTGCCAGCAGCTCGGACATCTCTTATGGCTACACCTTC.

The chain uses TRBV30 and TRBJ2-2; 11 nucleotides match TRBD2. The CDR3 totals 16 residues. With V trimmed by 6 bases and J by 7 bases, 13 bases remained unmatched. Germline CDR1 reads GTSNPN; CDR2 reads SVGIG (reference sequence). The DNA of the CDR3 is TGTGCCTGCCCGGGGCTAGCGGGAGGATTTGGCGGGGAGCTGTTTTTT. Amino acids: CACPGLAGGFGGELFF. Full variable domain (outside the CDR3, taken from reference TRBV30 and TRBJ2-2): SQTIHQWPATLVQPVGSPLSLECTVEGTSNPNLYWYRQAAGRGLQLLFYSVGIGQISSEVPQNLSASRPQDRQFILSSKKLLLSDSGFYLCACPGLAGGFGGELFFGEGSRLTVL.

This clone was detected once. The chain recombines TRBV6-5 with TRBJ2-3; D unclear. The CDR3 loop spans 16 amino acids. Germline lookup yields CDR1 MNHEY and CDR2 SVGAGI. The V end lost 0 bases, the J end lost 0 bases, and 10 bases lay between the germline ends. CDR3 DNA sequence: TGTGCCAGCAGTTACTCGAGAGCGCCTAGCACAGATACGCAGTATTTT. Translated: CASSYSRAPSTDTQYF.

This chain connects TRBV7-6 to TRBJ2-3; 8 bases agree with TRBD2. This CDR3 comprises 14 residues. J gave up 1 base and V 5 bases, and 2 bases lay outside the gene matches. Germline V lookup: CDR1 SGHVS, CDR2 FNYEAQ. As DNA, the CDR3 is TGTGCCAGCAGCCTGACTAGCGGCACAGATACGCAGTATTTT. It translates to CASSLTSGTDTQYF.

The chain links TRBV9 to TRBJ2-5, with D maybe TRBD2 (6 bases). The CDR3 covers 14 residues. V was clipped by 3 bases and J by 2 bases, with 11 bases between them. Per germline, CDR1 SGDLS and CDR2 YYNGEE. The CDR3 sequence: CASSAPGRQETQYF. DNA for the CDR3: TGTGCCAGCAGCGCCCCAGGGAGGCAAGAGACCCAGTACTTC.

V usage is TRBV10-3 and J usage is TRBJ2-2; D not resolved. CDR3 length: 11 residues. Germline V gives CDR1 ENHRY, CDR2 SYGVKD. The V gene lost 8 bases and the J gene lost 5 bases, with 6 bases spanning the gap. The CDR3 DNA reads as TGTGCCATCTCCCAAACCGGGGAGCTGTTTTTT. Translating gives CAISQTGELFF.

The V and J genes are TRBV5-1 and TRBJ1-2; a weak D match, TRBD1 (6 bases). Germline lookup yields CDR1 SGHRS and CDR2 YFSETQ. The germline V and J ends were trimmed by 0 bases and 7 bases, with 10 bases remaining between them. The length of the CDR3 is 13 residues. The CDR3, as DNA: TGCGCCAGCAGCTTGGGGCAGGGGCTTGGCTACACCTTC. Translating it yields CASSLGQGLGYTF. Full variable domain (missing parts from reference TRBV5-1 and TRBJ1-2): KAGVTQTPRYLIKTRGQQVTLSCSPISGHRSVSWYQQTPGQGLQFLFEYFSETQRNKGNFPGRFSGRQFSNSRSEMNVSTLELGDSALYLCASSLGQGLGYTFGSGTRLTVV.

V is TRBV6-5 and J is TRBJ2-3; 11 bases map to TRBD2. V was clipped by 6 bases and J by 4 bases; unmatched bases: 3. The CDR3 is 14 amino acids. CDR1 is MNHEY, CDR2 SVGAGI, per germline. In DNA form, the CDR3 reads TGTGCCAGCAGGTTGGGACTAGCGGCAGATACGCAGTATTTT. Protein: CASRLGLAADTQYF.